This TCR beta chain originates from a study of shared clonotypes between healthy human individuals. On this clone: Its antigen remains unknown.

The unsorted PBMC replicate PCRs were performed with 300 ng DNA, tens of thousands of T cell genomes. Libraries were prepared by immunoSEQ multiplex PCR; TCRdb keeps only in-frame clonotypes and omits some of them. This sample has some 530,000 clones, with around 85% found just once. HIV-negative, healthy adults without recent acute infections or vaccinations were the donors. Unsorted material relied on tens of millions of PBMCs as the source of genomic DNA. General study points: Donor scarcity curtailed the genetic and exposure-history diversity represented herein.

The receptor was derived from a woman aged 40 to 50 in good health. Some clones in this sample may be carry-over from other donors' samples. The sequenced sample was PBMCs.

Written as DNA, the CDR3 is TGTGCCAGCAGCCCTGAAAGAGGACAGGGTCGTAACGAGCAGTACTTC. This gives the protein CASSPERGQGRNEQYF. The chain has TRBV27 and TRBJ2-7; 8 bases agree with TRBD1. Germline lookup yields CDR1 MNHEY and CDR2 SMNVEV (reference sequence). V was clipped by 6 bases and J by 5 bases; unmatched bases: 15. The CDR3 runs to 16 residues.